The 5 T cell receptor beta chains given below trace back to one sample, sequenced in a study of T cells after yellow fever vaccination. TCRdb processed the 5' RACE reads anew with MiXCR; each CDR3 protein has one entry. The data contain approximately 300,000 distinct CDR3 sequences, 10% to 15% of them seen just once; the ten biggest clones take up 0.5% to 0.6%. The specimen was CD4+ T cells sorted from PBMCs, collected 45 days after the yellow fever booster vaccination. Source of these receptors: a man aged 30-40 years who received the YFV17D yellow fever vaccine.

In nucleotides, the CDR3 is TGCGCCAGCACCCTGGGACTAGCGGGAGGTGACGAGCAGTACTTC. This sequence encodes CASTLGLAGGDEQYF. The V gene is TRBV5-1, the J gene TRBJ2-7, with TRBD2 identical over 15 bases. Trimming at V came to 6 bases and at J to 5 bases, leaving 6 bases not matched to a gene. The CDR3 is made up of 15 amino acids. Germline V gene data show CDR1 as SGHRS and CDR2 as YFSETQ.

The rearrangement uses TRBV7-2 and TRBJ2-3; D is unclear. V lost 1 base and J lost 1, with 9 bases in between. The CDR3 sequence is 15 residues long. Looked up from germline, CDR1 is SGHTA and CDR2 is FQGNSA. The CDR3 here is CASSLVVQGTDTQYF. The CDR3 coding sequence is TGTGCCAGCAGCTTAGTGGTCCAAGGCACAGATACGCAGTATTTT.

This clonotype has only a few counts. The gene calls are TRBV24-1 and TRBJ2-1; possibly TRBD2 for D (6 bases). Trimming removed 5 bases at V and 10 bases at J, with 17 bases between. CDR3 size: 14 residues. Germline CDR1 reads KGHDR; CDR2 reads SFDVKD. The DNA for the CDR3 is TGTGCCACCAGTGCTCGGCGGGAAGAAAGGGAGCAGTTCTTC. Its translation is CATSARREEREQFF.

There are many counts of this clonotype. This sequence joins TRBV12-3 or TRBV12-4 and TRBJ2-5; TRBD1 aligns across 10 bases. This CDR3 contains 15 residues. J was trimmed by 4 bases and V by 2 bases; bases with no gene match: 4. The CDR3 DNA sequence: TGTGCCAGCAGTTTAACGGGACAGGGGAGAGAGACCCAGTACTTC. Translated: CASSLTGQGRETQYF.

The chain joins TRBV19 to TRBJ2-7; 7 bases fit TRBD2. CDR3 length: 15 amino acids. V shed 2 bases and J 0 bases; nucleotides not matched to a gene: 4. Germline V CDR1 and CDR2: LNHDA, SQIVND (reference sequence). CDR3 bases: TGTGCCAGTAGTATATCTAGCGGACACTCCTACGAGCAGTACTTC. Its translation: CASSISSGHSYEQYF.